The rows below give T cell receptor beta chains drawn from one sample of a study of regulatory T cells in long-lasting Graves disease. TCRdb re-analysed the multiplex PCR reads in MiXCR, keeping a single row per CDR3 protein. The table shows some 490,000 distinct CDR3 sequences, with 12% occurring only once. The same sample was also used in a study of T cells in Graves' hyperthyroidism and ophthalmopathy.

The specimen was peripheral blood mononuclear cells (PBMCs), collected at new diagnosis, from a patient treated with antithyroid drugs. The receptor source for this set is a woman in her 30s with Graves disease. The CDR3 runs from the conserved cysteine through the conserved F or W. The D gene is left open where the match is weak. Not every row has a clone size; where given, it reads once, few, many or a size class.

clone_size j_call d_call v_call cdr3_nt cdr3_aa
many TRBJ2-7 NA TRBV20-1 TGCAGTGCTAGAGTACGGAGACGTGGACAGAGCTCCTACGAGCAGTACTTC CSARVRRRGQSSYEQYF
many TRBJ1-2 TRBD1 TRBV12-3/TRBV12-4 TGTGCCAGCAGCAGGGGGACAGGGGGGACCTATGGCTACACCTTC CASSRGTGGTYGYTF
few TRBJ1-1 NA TRBV7-2 TGTGCCAGCAGCTTCGGGCCCGGTGCTTTCTTT CASSFGPGAFF
few TRBJ1-5 TRBD1 TRBV30 TGTGCCTGGAGTGTAAGCTTGTCCGACAGGGAATACAATAGCAATCAGCCCCAGCATTTT CAWSVSLSDREYNSNQPQHF
many TRBJ2-5 NA TRBV7-2 TGTGCCAGCAGCTTAAGGCACCTACGGGAGACCCAGTACTTC CASSLRHLRETQYF
NA TRBJ2-1 TRBD2 TRBV10-3 TGTGCCATCAGTGACCCGACTAGCGGGTACAATGAGCAGTTCTTC CAISDPTSGYNEQFF
NA TRBJ1-4 NA TRBV4-1 TGCGCCAGCAGCCAAGTCCCTGGGGGCGGGAGGAAACTGTTTTTT CASSQVPGGGRKLFF
few TRBJ1-4 NA TRBV7-9 TGTGCCAGCAGCTTATATTCAGGCTCTAATGAAAAACTGTTTTTT CASSLYSGSNEKLFF
few TRBJ2-1 NA TRBV18 TGTGCCAGCTCACCCGGACAGCTACGGCAACAGTTCTTC CASSPGQLRQQFF
NA TRBJ2-5 NA TRBV6-2/TRBV6-3 TGTGCCAGCAGCCCTAGGGAAGGCGCTCGGGAGACCCAGTACTTC CASSPREGARETQYF
many TRBJ1-2 NA TRBV6-5 TGTGCCAGCAGTTCCGGGAGGGGATCGGCCCCTAACTATGGCTACACCTTC CASSSGRGSAPNYGYTF
many TRBJ2-1 TRBD1 TRBV10-1 TGCGCCAGCAGTGAAGGTGGGACAGGGGGCAATGAGCAGTTCTTC CASSEGGTGGNEQFF
NA TRBJ1-1 TRBD1 TRBV12-3/TRBV12-4 TGTGCCAGCAGTTCCGGACAGGGAACCACTGAAGCTTTCTTT CASSSGQGTTEAFF
NA TRBJ2-2 TRBD2 TRBV5-1 TGCGCCAGCAGCTTGGGTAGCGGGATCACCGGGGAGCTGTTTTTT CASSLGSGITGELFF
many TRBJ1-1 NA TRBV28 TGTGCCAGCAGCCCGGGACGGGTCAAACCTGAAGCTTTCTTT CASSPGRVKPEAFF
many TRBJ1-6 NA TRBV20-1 TGCAGTGCTAGAGACGTGACATTGGATAATTCACCCCTCCACTTT CSARDVTLDNSPLHF
many TRBJ1-1 NA TRBV18 TGTGCCAGCTCACCACGTCCTGTTACGGCGACAGGAAAGACTGAAGCTTTCTTT CASSPRPVTATGKTEAFF
NA TRBJ1-3 NA TRBV7-9 TGTGCCAGCAGCTTATTGGCAGGGGCTGGAAACACCATATATTTT CASSLLAGAGNTIYF
many TRBJ1-2 TRBD1 TRBV2 TGTGCCAGCAGTCGGGGACAGGTCGGCGGCTACACCTTC CASSRGQVGGYTF
NA TRBJ2-1 NA TRBV3-1 TGTGCCAGCAGTCGACTGGGCTACAATGAGCAGTTCTTC CASSRLGYNEQFF
many TRBJ2-1 NA TRBV7-3 TGTGCCAGCAGCCTCTGGACGGGTACCTACAATGAGCAGTTCTTC CASSLWTGTYNEQFF
NA TRBJ2-5 TRBD2 TRBV2 TGTGCCAGCGGACCTAGCGGGAGACCTGAGACCCAGTACTTC CASGPSGRPETQYF
NA TRBJ2-3 TRBD2 TRBV5-6 TGTGCCAGCAGCTTAGGAGCGGGAGCCCCGGATACGCAGTATTTT CASSLGAGAPDTQYF
many TRBJ2-1 NA TRBV24-1 TGTGCCACCAGTGATTTGTACCGCAATGAGCAGTTCTTC CATSDLYRNEQFF
NA TRBJ2-7 TRBD2 TRBV12-5 TGTGCTAGTGCGGCTAGCGGGGCCTACGAGCAGTACTTC CASAASGAYEQYF
NA TRBJ2-1 TRBD2 TRBV20-1 TGCAGTGCTAGGGTCCTAGCGGGGGGGGGTACGGAGCAGTTCTTC CSARVLAGGGTEQFF
many TRBJ2-2 TRBD2 TRBV5-4 TGTGCCAGCAGCACTGGACTAGCTACCGGGGAGCTGTTTTTT CASSTGLATGELFF
many TRBJ2-7 NA TRBV25-1 TGTGCCAGCAGTGTTGGCGGGACCTACGAGCAGTACTTC CASSVGGTYEQYF
many TRBJ2-7 NA TRBV5-5 TGTGCCAGCAGCTTGGGACCGGCCAGCCACTACGAGCAGTACTTC CASSLGPASHYEQYF
NA TRBJ1-5 NA TRBV9 TGTGCCAGCACCAAACTCGGGGGGTTTGAGCCCCAGCATTTT CASTKLGGFEPQHF
NA TRBJ1-1 NA TRBV6-2/TRBV6-3 TGTGCCAGCAGTTATGGGGATTCGGACACTGAAGCTTTCTTT CASSYGDSDTEAFF
few TRBJ2-5 TRBD2 TRBV6-5 TGTGCCAGCAGTTCCTTCCCCCGACTAGCGGGAGAAGAGACCCAGTACTTC CASSSFPRLAGEETQYF
many TRBJ2-1 TRBD2 TRBV2 TGTGCCAGCAGTGAGAATGGCGGGAGTGCCAATGAGCAGTTCTTC CASSENGGSANEQFF
many TRBJ1-5 NA TRBV12-3/TRBV12-4 TGTGCCAGCAGTTTATTTGGGAATCAGCCCCAGCATTTT CASSLFGNQPQHF
NA TRBJ2-1 TRBD1 TRBV19 TGTGCCAGTACCGCCGACAGGGAAAGTAGGGTGTACAATGAGCAGTTCTTC CASTADRESRVYNEQFF
many TRBJ2-4 TRBD1 TRBV20-1 TGCAGTGCCCGAGACTACCAGGGGGAAAACATTCAGTACTTC CSARDYQGENIQYF
many TRBJ1-1 NA TRBV5-4 TGTGCCAGCAGCTTGGGGGCGGGTATGGCGAACACTGAAGCTTTCTTT CASSLGAGMANTEAFF
many TRBJ2-3 TRBD2 TRBV7-9 TGTGCCAGCAATCCGCCGGGGGGTTTCACAGATACGCAGTATTTT CASNPPGGFTDTQYF
few TRBJ1-4 TRBD1 TRBV7-9 TGTGCCAGCAGCCCCGGACAGGCGGTTGAAAAACTGTTTTTT CASSPGQAVEKLFF
few TRBJ2-7 TRBD1 TRBV10-3 TGTGCCATCAGCCGGACAGGGGGCCAGGTTTACGAGCAGTACTTC CAISRTGGQVYEQYF
many TRBJ1-2 NA TRBV29-1 TGCAGCGCCGGCGAGGACTATGGCTACACCTTC CSAGEDYGYTF
many TRBJ2-5 TRBD1 TRBV9 TGTGCCAGCAGCTGGGGGACAGGGGAAGAGACCCAGTACTTC CASSWGTGEETQYF
NA TRBJ1-2 TRBD1 TRBV5-8 TGTGCCAGCAGCGGGGACAGATTTAACTATGGCTACACCTTC CASSGDRFNYGYTF
many TRBJ2-1 TRBD2 TRBV12-3/TRBV12-4 TGTGCCAGCAGTTTTAAGCCTAGCGGAGGGATCGGGTACAATGAGCAGTTCTTC CASSFKPSGGIGYNEQFF
NA TRBJ1-1 NA TRBV24-1 TGTGCCACCAGTGATCCTAATCAGGCAGAAGCTTTCTTT CATSDPNQAEAFF
NA TRBJ2-4 NA TRBV7-8 TGTGCCAGCAGCTTAGGCCGGGCAGGGACAAACATTCAGTACTTC CASSLGRAGTNIQYF
many TRBJ2-4 TRBD2 TRBV27 TGTGCCAGCAGTTCCCCCCTTGGGACTAGCGGGAGGATGGGGGCCAAAAACATTCAGTACTTC CASSSPLGTSGRMGAKNIQYF
many TRBJ1-2 NA TRBV28 TGTGCCAGCAGCATAACCGGCCGAGGTGATAATGGCTACACCTTC CASSITGRGDNGYTF
NA TRBJ2-3 TRBD2 TRBV30 TGTGCCTGGAGTGTAGGGCTAGCGGCCACAGATACGCAGTATTTT CAWSVGLAATDTQYF
NA TRBJ2-6 NA TRBV24-1 TGTGCCACCAGTAACCGGGCGAGCGCTGGGGCCAACGTCCTGACTTTC CATSNRASAGANVLTF